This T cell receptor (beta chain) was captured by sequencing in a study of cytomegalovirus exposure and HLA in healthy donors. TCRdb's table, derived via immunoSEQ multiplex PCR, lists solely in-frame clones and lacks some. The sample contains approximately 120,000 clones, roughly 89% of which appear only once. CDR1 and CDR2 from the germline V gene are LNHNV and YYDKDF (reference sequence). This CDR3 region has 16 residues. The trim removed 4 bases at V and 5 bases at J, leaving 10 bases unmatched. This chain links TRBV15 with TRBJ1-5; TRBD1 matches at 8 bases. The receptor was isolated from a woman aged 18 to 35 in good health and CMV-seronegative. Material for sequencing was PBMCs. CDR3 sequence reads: CATSTITGGNHQPQHF. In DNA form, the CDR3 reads TGTGCCACCAGCACAATCACAGGGGGTAACCATCAGCCCCAGCATTTT.